This TCR beta chain was sequenced in a study of siplizumab effects on memory and regulatory T cells. The assay was immunoSEQ multiplex PCR, and TCRdb's table has in-frame clones only and misses some. The sample contains roughly 68,000 clones, 90% to 97% of which appear only once. Across a few donor pairs, the naive, memory, effector memory and TEMRA subsets were sequenced without stimulation. The clonotype comes from a human donor in good health. The sample was naive CD8+ T cells sorted from blood.

As DNA, the CDR3 is TGTGCCAGCAGCGTCGGGGGAGGCCCGGGCAATGAGCAGTTCTTC. As protein: CASSVGGGPGNEQFF. The V and J genes are TRBV9 and TRBJ2-1; a possible D gene is TRBD2 (6 bases). V was cut by 2 bases and J by 6 bases, with 15 bases left in between. The CDR3 is made up of 15 amino acids. Germline assignment: CDR1 SGDLS and CDR2 YYNGEE.